These 23 T cell receptor beta chains originate from one sample sequenced in a study of T cells in Graves' hyperthyroidism and ophthalmopathy. It was RNA transcripts that yielded the amplified TCR beta CDR3 regions. Initially, a first-round RT-PCR of the TCR CDR3 employed the HTBI primer set. TCRdb used MiXCR to reprocess the multiplex PCR reads, holding one entry per CDR3 protein. The table lists about 400,000 distinct CDR3 sequences, more than 12% of them singletons. Material for sequencing was blood. The source of these receptors is a man aged 45-60 years with Graves' ophthalmopathy.

V usage is TRBV27 and J usage is TRBJ1-5, with a weak D call TRBD1 (6 bases). Germline CDR1 MNHEY, CDR2 SMNVEV (reference sequence). This CDR3 comprises 16 residues. Trimming shortened V by 5 bases and J by 6 bases, and 20 bases separated the two germline ends. The CDR3 loop is CASSTYRDAVIQPQHF. CDR3 DNA sequence: TGTGCCAGCAGTACTTACAGGGACGCAGTAATTCAGCCCCAGCATTTT.

This clonotype was detected ten times or more. The CDR3 sequence: CASSLVGFDEQYF. In DNA, the CDR3 is TGCGCCAGCAGCTTGGTAGGGTTCGACGAGCAGTACTTC. The chain combines TRBV5-1 with TRBJ2-7, with D uncertain. This CDR3 comprises 13 residues. Germline V gene data show CDR1 as SGHRS and CDR2 as YFSETQ. The germline V and J ends were trimmed by 0 bases and 5 bases, with 9 bases remaining between them.

This clonotype was counted at least ten times. V usage is TRBV18 and J usage is TRBJ1-1; D is uncertain. The V gene lost 3 bases and the J gene lost 0 bases, with 14 bases spanning the gap. This CDR3 spans 16 amino acids. Germline V gives CDR1 KGHSH, CDR2 LQKENI. The CDR3 loop reads CASSPQPQTLNTEAFF. CDR3 DNA: TGTGCCAGCTCACCTCAACCCCAAACCCTGAACACTGAAGCTTTCTTT.

This clonotype was counted at least ten times. V and J are TRBV7-3 and TRBJ2-1; the match to TRBD2 covers 7 bases. Germline-derived CDR1 and CDR2 are SGHTA and FQGTGA. There are 14 residues in the CDR3. Trimming removed 5 bases from V and 6 bases from J; junction bases left unmatched: 7. CDR3 coding DNA: TGTGCCAGCAGCCGAGGGACTACCGTCAATGAGCAGTTCTTC. Its protein product is CASSRGTTVNEQFF.

In DNA, the CDR3 is TGTGCCAGCAGCATGACACAGGGTAACTCTGGAAACACCATATATTTT. It codes for CASSMTQGNSGNTIYF. This chain links TRBV7-9 with TRBJ1-3, with D perhaps matching TRBD1 (6 bases). The V gene lost 5 bases and the J gene lost 0 bases, with 14 bases spanning the gap. Germline lookup yields CDR1 SEHNR and CDR2 FQNEAQ (reference sequence). CDR3 length: 16 amino acids.

At least ten counts were recorded for this clonotype. The chain combines TRBV20-1 with TRBJ1-5; 8 bases align to TRBD1. There are 16 residues in the CDR3. Per the germline V gene, CDR1 is DFQATT and CDR2 is SNEGSKA (reference sequence). V dropped 0 bases and J dropped 7; count of bases not matched to a gene: 11. CDR3 loop: CSARDGTGPRSQPQHF. DNA of the CDR3: TGCAGTGCTAGAGACGGGACAGGACCCCGAAGCCAGCCCCAGCATTTT.

The table lists this clonotype with many counts. The chain is built from TRBV28 and TRBJ2-7; possibly TRBD2 for D (6 bases). In germline, CDR1 is MDHEN, CDR2 SYDVKM. Trimming shortened V by 5 bases and J by 3 bases, and 29 bases separated the two germline ends. The CDR3 runs 19 residues. The CDR3 is CASSTNFGGRGHSLYEQYF. DNA of the CDR3: TGTGCCAGCAGTACTAACTTCGGAGGGCGAGGACACTCGCTCTACGAGCAGTACTTC.

This clonotype was observed a handful of times. The rearrangement joins TRBV29-1 to TRBJ1-1; D unclear. CDR1 and CDR2 from the germline V gene are SQVTM and ANQGSEA. The CDR3 totals 15 residues. The germline V and J ends were trimmed by 5 bases and 0 bases, with 16 bases remaining between them. Here the CDR3 DNA reads TGCAGCGTTTCGCTAAGTAGTCAGCTGAACACTGAAGCTTTCTTT. Amino acids: CSVSLSSQLNTEAFF. The whole variable domain, remainder taken from reference TRBV29-1 and TRBJ1-1, is SAVISQKPSRDICQRGTSLTIQCQVDSQVTMMFWYRQQPGQSLTLIATANQGSEATYESGFVIDKFPISRPNLTFSTLTVSNMSPEDSSIYLCSVSLSSQLNTEAFFGQGTRLTVV.

This clonotype appeared many times. The chain links TRBV11-2 to TRBJ1-5, with D tentatively TRBD1 (5 bases). The V gene lost 1 base and the J gene lost 11 bases, with 15 bases spanning the gap. The CDR3 is 14 residues long. Germline CDR1 is SGHAT and CDR2 is FQNNGV. This CDR3 is CASSLGGTRGAQHF. The CDR3 DNA reads TGTGCCAGCAGCTTAGGGGGGACCCGCGGAGCCCAGCATTTT.

This clonotype has more than one count but fewer than ten. This sequence joins TRBV10-3 and TRBJ1-6; D not resolved. The CDR3 spans 14 residues. Deletions cut 8 bases from V and 9 bases from J, with 17 bases between. The germline V gene has CDR1 ENHRY and CDR2 SYGVKD. The CDR3 bases are TGTGCCATCTGTAATCCACGGCAAGGTTCACCCCTCCACTTT. Translated: CAICNPRQGSPLHF.

On this clonotype: This may arise from a read error, as a much more abundant clone is one base away. The gene calls are TRBV2 and TRBJ1-1; 8 nucleotides align to TRBD1. CDR3 size: 15 residues. V trimming: 3 bases; J trimming: 7 bases; junction bases outside the gene matches: 10. The germline CDR1 and CDR2 sequences are SNHLY and FYNNEI. The CDR3 bases are TGTGCCAGCAGTGAGGTGTTCAGGGGGCTCATTGAAGCTTTCTTT. The encoded protein is CASSEVFRGLIEAFF.

This clonotype was found many times. The genes are TRBV12-3 or TRBV12-4 and TRBJ1-1; weak D call: TRBD1 (5 bases). V was trimmed by 0 bases and J by 8 bases, leaving 10 bases between them. This CDR3 is built from 13 residues. CDR3 DNA sequence: TGTGCCAGCAGTTTAGCTGGCGGGGCGGAAGCTTTCTTT. It is translated as CASSLAGGAEAFF.

The genes are TRBV29-1 and TRBJ2-1, with 8 positions matching TRBD1. Germline V gene lookup returns CDR1 SQVTM and CDR2 ANQGSEA. The CDR3 runs to 15 residues. V lost 6 bases, J lost 5 bases, and 12 bases stayed unmatched. The CDR3 region is CSVDRTGLNNNEQFF. The CDR3 DNA sequence: TGCAGCGTGGACCGGACAGGGCTCAACAACAATGAGCAGTTCTTC.

This clonotype was seen at least ten times. This chain connects TRBV20-1 to TRBJ2-7; a weak D match, TRBD1 (6 bases). The V gene's germline CDR1 is DFQATT and CDR2 SNEGSKA (reference sequence). Deletions cut 6 bases from V and 3 bases from J, with 18 bases between. The CDR3 loop spans 14 amino acids. CDR3 sequence: CSARGLAHIYEQYF. The CDR3, as DNA: TGCAGTGCCAGGGGTCTAGCCCATATCTACGAGCAGTACTTC.

The chain recombines TRBV4-1 with TRBJ1-5; D might be TRBD1 (5 bases). This CDR3 is built from 16 residues. Germline assignment: CDR1 MGHRA and CDR2 YSYEKL. The germline V and J ends were trimmed by 0 bases and 5 bases, with 14 bases remaining between them. The CDR3 nucleotides read TGCGCCAGCAGCCAAGATGTTACAGGTAGGCATCAGCCCCAGCATTTT. As protein: CASSQDVTGRHQPQHF.

This clonotype was observed at least ten times. The chain links TRBV11-3 to TRBJ1-1; possible D gene TRBD1, 5 bases. The germline V gene has CDR1 SGHNT and CDR2 YENEEA. CDR3 size: 13 residues. Trimming cost V 6 bases and J 2 bases, with 10 bases left between them. Written as DNA, the CDR3 is TGTGCCAGCAGGACCAGGGCCAACACTGAAGCTTTCTTT. Encoded protein: CASRTRANTEAFF.

The V and J genes are TRBV5-4 and TRBJ2-5; 14 bases agree with TRBD2. The germline gives CDR1 SGHNT, CDR2 YYREEE (reference sequence). There are 14 residues in the CDR3. Trimming cost V 2 bases and J 12 bases; bases outside gene matches: 6. In nucleotides, the CDR3 is TGTGCCAGCAGCTTTAGGACTAGCGGGAGGAGGGAGTACTTC. Translating gives CASSFRTSGRREYF.

The chain is built from TRBV27 and TRBJ2-2; the D gene could be TRBD1 or TRBD2 (5 bases each). The CDR3 runs 13 residues. Looked up from germline, CDR1 is MNHEY and CDR2 is SMNVEV (reference sequence). V was shortened by 7 bases and J by 4 bases, with 10 bases between the two germline ends. In nucleotides, the CDR3 is TGTGCCAGCACCCGGGGCGCCACCGGGGAGCTGTTTTTT. As protein: CASTRGATGELFF.

V gene TRBV12-3 or TRBV12-4 combines with J gene TRBJ2-1, with 7 positions matching TRBD1. The CDR3 covers 16 residues. Unmatched junction bases numbered 7, after V lost 3 bases and J lost 2 bases. The CDR3 DNA follows: TGTGCCAGCAGTTTCAATCAGGGGGTTCCCTACAATGAGCAGTTCTTC. Its protein is CASSFNQGVPYNEQFF.

This chain uses TRBV11-2 with TRBJ2-3; 9 bases line up with TRBD2. Germline CDR1 and CDR2: SGHAT and FQNNGV. Trimming at V came to 6 bases and at J to 4 bases, leaving 8 bases not matched to a gene. The CDR3 is 15 residues long. CDR3: CASSEEAGGPDTQYF. The CDR3 DNA follows: TGTGCCAGCAGTGAAGAGGCGGGAGGGCCAGATACGCAGTATTTT. The entire variable domain, with the rest obtained from reference TRBV11-2 and TRBJ2-3, is as follows: EAGVAQSPRYKIIEKRQSVAFWCNPISGHATLYWYQQILGQGPKLLIQFQNNGVVDDSQLPKDRFSAERLKGVDSTLKIQPAKLEDSAVYLCASSEEAGGPDTQYFGPGTRLTVL.

This chain uses TRBV5-4 with TRBJ2-2; 7 nucleotides match TRBD1. The CDR3 length is 15 residues. The V gene's germline CDR1 is SGHNT and CDR2 YYREEE (reference sequence). V lost 4 bases, J lost 5 bases, and 8 bases stayed unmatched. CDR3 nucleotide sequence: TGTGCCAGCAGCCCCAGGGACAGAAAGACCGGGGAGCTGTTTTTT. Translating gives CASSPRDRKTGELFF.

This clonotype showed up just once. The chain joins TRBV19 to TRBJ2-3; 10 bases are shared with TRBD2. Germline trimming cut 4 bases from V and 6 bases from J; bases unmatched to any gene: 7. CDR1 and CDR2 from the germline V gene are LNHDA and SQIVND (reference sequence). This CDR3 spans 15 amino acids. The CDR3: CASSTPAAGGDTQYF. The CDR3 DNA follows: TGTGCCAGTAGTACCCCCGCAGCGGGGGGGGATACGCAGTATTTT. The variable domain in full, completed from reference TRBV19 and TRBJ2-3, reads DGGITQSPKYLFRKEGQNVTLSCEQNLNHDAMYWYRQDPGQGLRLIYYSQIVNDFQKGDIAEGYSVSREKKESFPLTVTSAQKNPTAFYLCASSTPAAGGDTQYFGPGTRLTVL.

This clonotype was observed at least ten times. The chain joins TRBV18 to TRBJ1-1; unclear D gene. Trimming took 2 bases from V and 5 from J, leaving 12 bases between them. There are 14 residues in the CDR3. Germline assignment: CDR1 KGHSH and CDR2 LQKENI. This chain's CDR3 is CASSPKEMGTEAFF. The CDR3 region has the DNA TGTGCCAGCTCACCAAAGGAGATGGGGACTGAAGCTTTCTTT.